This T cell receptor beta chain was observed in a study of blood T cell repertoires in COVID-19. Overall study context: Sources were T cells, B-cell-depleted T cells, or PBMCs; the material itself was cDNA or gDNA.

Per the original data handling: It was from reference gene primer amplification that nucleated cell counts were estimated. Assay used: immunoSEQ multiplex PCR; TCRdb lists only in-frame clones, some missing. That table gives V, J and clone size, and the DNA gave D and trimming. The table shows 310,000 or so clones, with 87% occurring only once. V lost 3 bases, J lost 10 bases, and 12 bases stayed unmatched. Germline CDR1 SGHTA, CDR2 FQGNSA. CDR3 size: 15 residues. Sequencing was performed on PBMCs or T cells enriched from blood (not recorded which). The J gene is TRBJ2-1, the V gene TRBV7-2, with 7 bases fitting TRBD2. The origin of this receptor is a woman between 18 and 30 years old who had recovered from COVID-19. This CDR3 is CASSFHDTGLVEQFF. The CDR3 DNA is TGTGCCAGCAGCTTCCACGACACCGGACTAGTAGAGCAGTTCTTC.